This is a list of T cell receptor beta chains from one sample in a study of technical replicates of blood from a handful of donors. TCRdb's copy holds only in-frame clones and misses some; the assay was immunoSEQ multiplex PCR. The sample lists about 79,000 clones, roughly 94% seen once, with 0.2% to 0.3% in the top ten. Sample: T cells isolated from PBMCs. These receptor sequences come from a human donor in good health. Each CDR3 is given with its conserved first and last residue. D genes are given only for firm matches. Size is omitted from some rows. Given values are once, few, many or a class for expanded clones.

d_call: TRBD1
clone_size: once
v_call: TRBV14
j_call: TRBJ2-7
cdr3_aa: CASSQVTGNYEQYF
cdr3_nt: TGTGCCAGCAGCCAAGTGACAGGGAACTACGAGCAGTACTTC

d_call: TRBD1
clone_size: NA
v_call: TRBV28
j_call: TRBJ2-1
cdr3_aa: CASSPGTATSYNEQFF
cdr3_nt: TGTGCCAGCAGCCCGGGGACAGCAACCTCCTACAATGAGCAGTTCTTC

d_call: NA
clone_size: NA
v_call: TRBV28
j_call: TRBJ1-5
cdr3_aa: CASSSDSSNQPQHF
cdr3_nt: TGTGCCAGCAGTTCAGACAGTAGCAATCAGCCCCAGCATTTT

d_call: NA
clone_size: NA
v_call: TRBV12-5
j_call: TRBJ1-2
cdr3_aa: CASGGVGRDWNYGYTF
cdr3_nt: TGTGCTAGTGGTGGGGTTGGCAGGGATTGGAACTATGGCTACACCTTC

d_call: TRBD2
clone_size: NA
v_call: TRBV7-7
j_call: TRBJ2-1
cdr3_aa: CASSLNRASGGGDNEQFF
cdr3_nt: TGTGCTAGCAGCTTAAACCGGGCTAGCGGGGGGGGCGACAATGAGCAGTTCTTC

d_call: NA
clone_size: NA
v_call: TRBV4-1
j_call: TRBJ2-7
cdr3_aa: CASSQDGRDGGYEQYF
cdr3_nt: TGCGCCAGCAGCCAAGACGGCCGGGACGGGGGCTACGAGCAGTACTTC

d_call: TRBD1
clone_size: NA
v_call: TRBV10-2
j_call: TRBJ1-2
cdr3_aa: CASHSDRGNGYTF
cdr3_nt: TGCGCCTCCCACTCGGACAGGGGTAATGGCTACACCTTC

d_call: NA
clone_size: NA
v_call: TRBV9
j_call: TRBJ1-4
cdr3_aa: CASSAQGEKLFF
cdr3_nt: TGTGCCAGCAGCGCTCAGGGGGAAAAACTGTTTTTT

d_call: TRBD2
clone_size: NA
v_call: TRBV11-2
j_call: TRBJ2-5
cdr3_aa: CASSFSLAGGASQETQYF
cdr3_nt: TGTGCCAGCAGCTTCTCCCTAGCGGGGGGCGCCTCGCAAGAGACCCAGTACTTC

d_call: TRBD1
clone_size: NA
v_call: TRBV9
j_call: TRBJ1-5
cdr3_aa: CASSVEGAYQPQHF
cdr3_nt: TGTGCCAGCAGCGTAGAGGGGGCTTATCAGCCCCAGCATTTT

d_call: NA
clone_size: NA
v_call: TRBV5-1
j_call: TRBJ2-4
cdr3_aa: CASSSPRVSLNIQYF
cdr3_nt: TGCGCCAGCAGCAGCCCCCGGGTATCATTGAACATTCAGTACTTC

d_call: TRBD1
clone_size: NA
v_call: TRBV19
j_call: TRBJ1-1
cdr3_aa: CASSRQGQTEAFF
cdr3_nt: TGTGCCAGTAGCCGACAGGGGCAGACTGAAGCTTTCTTT

d_call: NA
clone_size: once
v_call: TRBV7-9
j_call: TRBJ2-3
cdr3_aa: CASSLGSVGRTDTQYF
cdr3_nt: TGTGCCAGCAGCTTAGGCTCGGTGGGCCGCACAGATACGCAGTATTTT

d_call: NA
clone_size: NA
v_call: TRBV19
j_call: TRBJ2-4
cdr3_aa: CASSIFLLAKNIQYF
cdr3_nt: TGTGCCAGTAGTATCTTCCTATTAGCCAAAAACATTCAGTACTTC

d_call: TRBD2
clone_size: NA
v_call: TRBV28
j_call: TRBJ2-1
cdr3_aa: CATGGFGGRGNEQFF
cdr3_nt: TGTGCCACTGGCGGGTTTGGCGGGAGAGGCAATGAGCAGTTCTTC

d_call: NA
clone_size: NA
v_call: TRBV4-1
j_call: TRBJ1-5
cdr3_aa: CASSPGEGGQPQHF
cdr3_nt: TGCGCCAGCAGCCCAGGGGAGGGAGGCCAGCCCCAGCATTTT

d_call: NA
clone_size: NA
v_call: TRBV7-9
j_call: TRBJ2-7
cdr3_aa: CASSLDTIYEQYF
cdr3_nt: TGTGCCAGCAGCTTAGATACTATTTACGAGCAGTACTTC

d_call: NA
clone_size: NA
v_call: TRBV4-1
j_call: TRBJ1-1
cdr3_aa: CASSQSGTATLKGNTEAFF
cdr3_nt: TGCGCCAGCAGCCAATCCGGCACAGCTACTCTTAAAGGGAACACTGAAGCTTTCTTT

d_call: NA
clone_size: NA
v_call: TRBV19
j_call: TRBJ1-2
cdr3_aa: CASSPTIRGSNYGYTF
cdr3_nt: TGTGCCAGTAGTCCCACAATCAGGGGCTCAAACTATGGCTACACCTTC

d_call: NA
clone_size: NA
v_call: TRBV20-1
j_call: TRBJ2-7
cdr3_aa: CSARDRSKQYF
cdr3_nt: TGCAGTGCTAGAGATCGGTCAAAGCAGTACTTC

d_call: NA
clone_size: NA
v_call: TRBV5-6
j_call: TRBJ2-5
cdr3_aa: CASSLGGSTGETQYF
cdr3_nt: TGTGCCAGCAGCTTGGGTGGCTCAACGGGAGAGACCCAGTACTTC

d_call: NA
clone_size: NA
v_call: TRBV21-1
j_call: TRBJ2-4
cdr3_aa: CASSNSGSKNIQYF
cdr3_nt: TGTGCCAGCAGCAACTCGGGATCCAAAAACATTCAGTACTTC

d_call: NA
clone_size: few
v_call: TRBV19
j_call: TRBJ1-1
cdr3_aa: CASSNTLNTEAFF
cdr3_nt: TGTGCCAGTAGCAACACCCTGAACACTGAAGCTTTCTTT

d_call: TRBD2
clone_size: NA
v_call: TRBV13
j_call: TRBJ2-7
cdr3_aa: CASSLRAGGYSYEQYF
cdr3_nt: TGTGCCAGCAGCCTGCGAGCGGGGGGATACTCCTACGAGCAGTACTTC

d_call: NA
clone_size: NA
v_call: TRBV28
j_call: TRBJ2-7
cdr3_aa: CASSFATDSYEQYF
cdr3_nt: TGTGCCAGCAGTTTCGCAACAGACAGCTACGAGCAGTACTTC

d_call: TRBD1
clone_size: once
v_call: TRBV5-1
j_call: TRBJ1-1
cdr3_aa: CASSPLSGTGGTEAFF
cdr3_nt: TGCGCCAGCAGCCCGTTGAGCGGGACAGGAGGAACTGAAGCTTTCTTT

d_call: NA
clone_size: NA
v_call: TRBV27
j_call: TRBJ2-4
cdr3_aa: CASSLGWGRNKNIQYF
cdr3_nt: TGTGCCAGCAGTTTGGGGTGGGGCAGGAACAAAAACATTCAGTACTTC

d_call: TRBD1
clone_size: NA
v_call: TRBV19
j_call: TRBJ1-3
cdr3_aa: CASSITIWDRGTRRHGNTIYF
cdr3_nt: TGTGCCAGTAGTATAACAATTTGGGACAGGGGGACACGGAGGCATGGAAACACCATATATTTT

d_call: TRBD1
clone_size: NA
v_call: TRBV5-1
j_call: TRBJ2-1
cdr3_aa: CATSTPGQGFNEQFF
cdr3_nt: TGCGCCACCTCCACACCGGGACAGGGGTTTAATGAGCAGTTCTTC

d_call: NA
clone_size: NA
v_call: TRBV11-3
j_call: TRBJ2-7
cdr3_aa: CASSLTELYEQYF
cdr3_nt: TGTGCCAGCAGCTTAACAGAGTTATACGAGCAGTACTTC

d_call: NA
clone_size: NA
v_call: TRBV11-3
j_call: TRBJ1-3
cdr3_aa: CASSTGIGNTIYF
cdr3_nt: TGTGCCAGCAGCACAGGGATTGGAAACACCATATATTTT

d_call: TRBD2
clone_size: NA
v_call: TRBV4-1
j_call: TRBJ2-7
cdr3_aa: CASSPLAGSSYEQYF
cdr3_nt: TGCGCCAGCAGCCCACTAGCGGGTAGCTCCTACGAGCAGTACTTC

d_call: TRBD2
clone_size: NA
v_call: TRBV2
j_call: TRBJ2-3
cdr3_aa: CASLGTSGGNFIYTQYF
cdr3_nt: TGTGCCAGCCTAGGGACTAGCGGGGGGAACTTCATCTATACGCAGTATTTT

d_call: TRBD1
clone_size: few
v_call: TRBV2
j_call: TRBJ1-2
cdr3_aa: CASTGGEVYGYTF
cdr3_nt: TGTGCCTCCACAGGGGGCGAAGTCTATGGCTACACCTTC

d_call: NA
clone_size: once
v_call: TRBV7-9
j_call: TRBJ2-7
cdr3_aa: CASSLGREQYF
cdr3_nt: TGTGCCAGCAGCTTAGGTCGGGAGCAGTACTTC

d_call: NA
clone_size: NA
v_call: TRBV4-1
j_call: TRBJ2-1
cdr3_aa: CASRRRPAGFYNEQFF
cdr3_nt: TGCGCCAGCAGACGAAGACCCGCGGGTTTCTACAATGAGCAGTTCTTC

d_call: NA
clone_size: NA
v_call: TRBV4-1
j_call: TRBJ1-2
cdr3_aa: CASSQEWPPLGDGYTF
cdr3_nt: TGCGCCAGCAGCCAAGAGTGGCCTCCTTTAGGGGATGGCTACACCTTC

d_call: TRBD1
clone_size: NA
v_call: TRBV27
j_call: TRBJ2-7
cdr3_aa: CASSVFIGTEYEQYF
cdr3_nt: TGTGCCAGCAGTGTCTTCATAGGGACAGAATACGAGCAGTACTTC

d_call: TRBD1
clone_size: NA
v_call: TRBV6-5
j_call: TRBJ1-2
cdr3_aa: CASSSSGGFWYGYTF
cdr3_nt: TGTGCCAGCAGTTCCTCAGGGGGCTTCTGGTATGGCTACACCTTC

d_call: TRBD1
clone_size: NA
v_call: TRBV4-1
j_call: TRBJ2-7
cdr3_aa: CASSYRQGSTYEQYF
cdr3_nt: TGCGCCAGCAGCTATCGACAGGGATCAACCTACGAGCAGTACTTC

d_call: TRBD1
clone_size: once
v_call: TRBV11-3
j_call: TRBJ1-2
cdr3_aa: CASSPGQGRGYTF
cdr3_nt: TGTGCCAGCAGCCCAGGACAGGGGCGAGGCTACACCTTC

d_call: TRBD1
clone_size: few
v_call: TRBV30
j_call: TRBJ1-4
cdr3_aa: CAWGDSIASLFF
cdr3_nt: TGTGCCTGGGGGGACAGCATCGCATCCCTGTTTTTT

d_call: TRBD1
clone_size: once
v_call: TRBV18
j_call: TRBJ2-6
cdr3_aa: CASSPRDRVANVLTF
cdr3_nt: TGTGCCAGCTCCCCACGGGACAGGGTGGCCAACGTCCTGACTTTC

d_call: TRBD2
clone_size: NA
v_call: TRBV4-1
j_call: TRBJ2-1
cdr3_aa: CASKSLAAYNEQFF
cdr3_nt: TGCGCCAGCAAATCACTAGCGGCCTACAATGAGCAGTTCTTC

d_call: TRBD1
clone_size: NA
v_call: TRBV29-1
j_call: TRBJ2-1
cdr3_aa: CSVDWTGAYNEQFF
cdr3_nt: TGCAGCGTTGATTGGACAGGAGCTTACAATGAGCAGTTCTTC

d_call: NA
clone_size: NA
v_call: TRBV5-8
j_call: TRBJ1-1
cdr3_aa: CASSFTVNTEAFF
cdr3_nt: TGTGCCAGCAGTTTTACAGTAAACACTGAAGCTTTCTTT

d_call: NA
clone_size: NA
v_call: TRBV7-6
j_call: TRBJ2-7
cdr3_aa: CASSLGSQGPYEQYF
cdr3_nt: TGTGCCAGCAGCTTAGGGTCCCAGGGGCCCTACGAGCAGTACTTC

d_call: TRBD1
clone_size: once
v_call: TRBV7-9
j_call: TRBJ1-1
cdr3_aa: CASSLQGEASEAFF
cdr3_nt: TGTGCCAGCAGCTTACAGGGGGAAGCTTCTGAAGCTTTCTTT

d_call: TRBD1
clone_size: NA
v_call: TRBV2
j_call: TRBJ1-2
cdr3_aa: CASNTDRATNGYTF
cdr3_nt: TGTGCCAGCAACACTGACAGGGCGACGAATGGCTACACCTTC

d_call: NA
clone_size: once
v_call: TRBV11-3
j_call: TRBJ2-7
cdr3_aa: CASSPDGDEQYF
cdr3_nt: TGTGCCAGCAGCCCAGACGGGGACGAGCAGTACTTC

d_call: TRBD2
clone_size: NA
v_call: TRBV19
j_call: TRBJ2-7
cdr3_aa: CASSIGLAGGSYEQYF
cdr3_nt: TGTGCCAGTAGTATCGGGCTAGCGGGAGGTTCCTACGAGCAGTACTTC

d_call: TRBD1
clone_size: NA
v_call: TRBV28
j_call: TRBJ2-1
cdr3_aa: CASSSWTGLVPPYNEQFF
cdr3_nt: TGTGCCAGCAGTTCCTGGACAGGGCTCGTCCCTCCCTACAATGAGCAGTTCTTC

d_call: TRBD2
clone_size: NA
v_call: TRBV5-1
j_call: TRBJ2-5
cdr3_aa: CASSLGVGGGQETQYF
cdr3_nt: TGCGCCAGCAGCTTGGGTGTCGGGGGGGGGCAAGAGACCCAGTACTTC

d_call: NA
clone_size: once
v_call: TRBV1
j_call: TRBJ2-1
cdr3_aa: CTSSQDRTSGRNNEQFF
cdr3_nt: TGCACCAGCAGCCAAGATCGTACTAGCGGCAGAAACAATGAGCAGTTCTTC

d_call: TRBD1
clone_size: NA
v_call: TRBV11-2
j_call: TRBJ1-2
cdr3_aa: CASSPIRGAGTGDGYTF
cdr3_nt: TGTGCCAGCAGCCCGATAAGGGGGGCTGGGACAGGAGATGGCTACACCTTC

d_call: NA
clone_size: few
v_call: TRBV6-4
j_call: TRBJ2-1
cdr3_aa: CASSDSARHQFNEQFF
cdr3_nt: TGTGCCAGCAGTGACTCCGCCAGGCACCAATTCAATGAGCAGTTCTTC

d_call: NA
clone_size: NA
v_call: TRBV14
j_call: TRBJ2-5
cdr3_aa: CASSQDLTRGTQYF
cdr3_nt: TGTGCCAGCAGCCAAGATTTAACTCGGGGGACCCAGTACTTC

d_call: NA
clone_size: NA
v_call: TRBV20-1
j_call: TRBJ2-3
cdr3_aa: CSAFVADTQYF
cdr3_nt: TGCAGTGCTTTTGTCGCAGATACGCAGTATTTT

d_call: NA
clone_size: NA
v_call: TRBV7-9
j_call: TRBJ2-6
cdr3_aa: CASSLGSSGANVLTF
cdr3_nt: TGTGCCAGCAGCTTAGGCAGCTCTGGGGCCAACGTCCTGACTTTC

d_call: NA
clone_size: NA
v_call: TRBV11-3
j_call: TRBJ2-3
cdr3_aa: CASSRDNTDTQYF
cdr3_nt: TGTGCCAGCAGCAGGGACAACACAGATACGCAGTATTTT